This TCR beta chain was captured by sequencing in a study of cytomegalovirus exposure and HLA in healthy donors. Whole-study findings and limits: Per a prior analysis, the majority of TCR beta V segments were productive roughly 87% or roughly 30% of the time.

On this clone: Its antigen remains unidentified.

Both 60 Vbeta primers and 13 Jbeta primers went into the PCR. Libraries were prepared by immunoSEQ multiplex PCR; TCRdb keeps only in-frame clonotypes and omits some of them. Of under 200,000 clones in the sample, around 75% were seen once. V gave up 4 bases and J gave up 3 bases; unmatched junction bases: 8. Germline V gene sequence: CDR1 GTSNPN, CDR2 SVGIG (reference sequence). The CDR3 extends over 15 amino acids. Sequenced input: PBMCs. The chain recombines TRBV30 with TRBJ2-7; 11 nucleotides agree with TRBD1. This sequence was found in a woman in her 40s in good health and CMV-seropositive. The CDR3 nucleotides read TGTGCCTGGAAAAACAGTGGGACAGGGGGCTACGAGCAGTACTTC. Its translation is CAWKNSGTGGYEQYF.